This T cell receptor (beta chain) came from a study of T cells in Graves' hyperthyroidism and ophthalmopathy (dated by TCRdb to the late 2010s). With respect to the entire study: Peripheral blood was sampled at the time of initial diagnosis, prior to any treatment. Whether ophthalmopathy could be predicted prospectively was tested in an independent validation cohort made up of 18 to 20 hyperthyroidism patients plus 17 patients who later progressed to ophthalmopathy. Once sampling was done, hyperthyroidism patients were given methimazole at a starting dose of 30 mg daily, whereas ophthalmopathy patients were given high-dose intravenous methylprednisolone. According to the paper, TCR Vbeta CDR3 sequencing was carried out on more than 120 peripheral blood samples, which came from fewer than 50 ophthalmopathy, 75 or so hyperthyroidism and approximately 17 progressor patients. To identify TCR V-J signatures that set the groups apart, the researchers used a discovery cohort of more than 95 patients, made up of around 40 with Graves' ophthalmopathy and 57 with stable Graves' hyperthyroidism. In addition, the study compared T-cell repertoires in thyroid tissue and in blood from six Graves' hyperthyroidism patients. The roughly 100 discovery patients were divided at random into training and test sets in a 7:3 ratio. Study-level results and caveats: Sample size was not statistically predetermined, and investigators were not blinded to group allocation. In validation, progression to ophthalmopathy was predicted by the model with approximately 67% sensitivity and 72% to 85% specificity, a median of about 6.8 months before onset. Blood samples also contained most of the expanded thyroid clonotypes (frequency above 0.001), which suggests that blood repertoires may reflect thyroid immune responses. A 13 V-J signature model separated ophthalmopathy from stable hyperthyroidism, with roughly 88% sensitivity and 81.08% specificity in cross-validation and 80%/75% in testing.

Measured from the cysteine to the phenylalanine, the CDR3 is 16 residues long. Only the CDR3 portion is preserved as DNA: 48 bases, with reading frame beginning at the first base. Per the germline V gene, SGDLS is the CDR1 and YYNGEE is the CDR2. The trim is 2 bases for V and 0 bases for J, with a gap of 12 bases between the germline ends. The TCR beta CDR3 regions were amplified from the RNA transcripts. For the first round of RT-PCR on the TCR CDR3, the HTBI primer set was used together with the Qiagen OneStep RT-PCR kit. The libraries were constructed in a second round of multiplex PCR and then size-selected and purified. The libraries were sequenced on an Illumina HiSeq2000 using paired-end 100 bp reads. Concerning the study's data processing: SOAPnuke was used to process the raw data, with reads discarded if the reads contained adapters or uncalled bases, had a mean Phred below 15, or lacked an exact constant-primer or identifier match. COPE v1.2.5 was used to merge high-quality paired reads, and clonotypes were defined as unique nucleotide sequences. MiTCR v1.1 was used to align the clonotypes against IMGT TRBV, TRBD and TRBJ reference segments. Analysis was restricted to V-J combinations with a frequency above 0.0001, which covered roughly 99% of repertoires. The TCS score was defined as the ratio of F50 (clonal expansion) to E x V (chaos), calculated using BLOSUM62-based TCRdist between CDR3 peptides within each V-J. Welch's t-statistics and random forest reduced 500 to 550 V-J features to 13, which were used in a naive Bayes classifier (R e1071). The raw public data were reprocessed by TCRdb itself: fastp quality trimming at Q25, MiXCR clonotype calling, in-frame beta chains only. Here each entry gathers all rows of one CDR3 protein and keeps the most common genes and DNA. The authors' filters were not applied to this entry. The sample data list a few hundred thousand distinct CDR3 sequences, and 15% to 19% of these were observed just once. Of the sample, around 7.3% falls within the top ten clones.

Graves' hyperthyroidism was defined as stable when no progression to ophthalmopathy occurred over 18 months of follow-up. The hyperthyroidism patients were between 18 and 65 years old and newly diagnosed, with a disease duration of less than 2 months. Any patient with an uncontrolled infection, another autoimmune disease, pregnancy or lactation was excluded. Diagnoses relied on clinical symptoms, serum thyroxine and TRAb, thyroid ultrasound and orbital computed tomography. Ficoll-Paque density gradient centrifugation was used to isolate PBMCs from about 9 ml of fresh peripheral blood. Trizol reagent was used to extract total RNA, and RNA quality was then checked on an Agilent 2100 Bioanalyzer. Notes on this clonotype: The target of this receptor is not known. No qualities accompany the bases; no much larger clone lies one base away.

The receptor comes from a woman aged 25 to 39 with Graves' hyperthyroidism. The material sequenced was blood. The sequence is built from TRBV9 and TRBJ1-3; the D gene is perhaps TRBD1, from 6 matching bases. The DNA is TGTGCCAGCAGCGTGGGGGGCCGAACCTCTGGAAACACCATATATTTT. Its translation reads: CASSVGGRTSGNTIYF.